Following are 27 T cell receptor beta chains from one sample sequenced in a study of T-cell memory formation after mild COVID-19. TCRdb re-derived calls from the 5' RACE reads in MiXCR, one entry per CDR3 protein. Of about 350,000 distinct CDR3 sequences listed, roughly an eighth are singletons. Input material: PBMCs or a T cell subset sorted from them (not recorded which). These receptors originate from a man between 18 and 35 years old who had mild COVID-19 (a few samples of this study predate the infection). Cell type and time point are not known.

The CDR3 reads CASSWAGDTDTQYF. CDR3 coding DNA: TGCGCCAGCAGCTGGGCAGGCGATACAGATACGCAGTATTTT. V usage is TRBV5-1 and J usage is TRBJ2-3, with D unclear. Germline V gene lookup returns CDR1 SGHRS and CDR2 YFSETQ. Trimming pared 3 bases from V and 3 bases from J, leaving 11 bases between. The CDR3 is 14 amino acids.

This clonotype has a handful of counts. V and J are TRBV12-3 or TRBV12-4 and TRBJ2-3, with D tentatively TRBD2 (7 bases). Trimming cost V 5 bases and J 4 bases, with 22 bases left between them. This CDR3 has 17 amino acids. The CDR3: CASSLLAGASRPDTQYF. The DNA for the CDR3 is TGTGCCAGCAGTCTGCTCGCGGGGGCCTCTAGGCCAGATACGCAGTATTTT.

The chain is built from TRBV7-2 and TRBJ2-7; D might be TRBD1 or TRBD2, each matching 5 bases. Germline V gives CDR1 SGHTA, CDR2 FQGNSA. Trimming took off 2 bases at V and 3 bases at J, with 11 bases between the two ends. The CDR3 sequence is 14 residues long. The CDR3 spells CASSLCWGIYEQYV. The CDR3 DNA reads as TGTGCCAGCAGCTTATGTTGGGGGATCTACGAGCAGTACGTC.

This clonotype has ten or more counts. The chain is built from TRBV6-5 and TRBJ1-2; D is unresolved. V was cut by 6 bases and J by 0 bases, with 5 bases left in between. The germline V gene has CDR1 MNHEY and CDR2 SVGAGI. CDR3 size: 12 residues. The CDR3: CASSYSNYGYTF. The CDR3 bases are TGTGCCAGCAGCTATTCTAACTATGGCTACACCTTC.

This clonotype was observed a handful of times. The genes are TRBV3-1 and TRBJ1-1, with D maybe TRBD1 (6 bases). Trimming cost V 2 bases and J 6 bases, with 16 bases left between them. Germline CDR1 LGHDT, CDR2 YNNKEL (reference sequence). CDR3 length: 15 residues. CDR3 residues: CASSQFGTGNSEAFF. The CDR3, as DNA: TGTGCCAGCAGCCAATTTGGCACAGGGAATTCTGAAGCTTTCTTT. The whole variable domain, filled in from reference TRBV3-1 and TRBJ1-1, reads DTAVSQTPKYLVTQMGNDKSIKCEQNLGHDTMYWYKQDSKKFLKIMFSYNNKELIINETVPNRFSPKSPDKAHLNLHINSLELGDSAVYFCASSQFGTGNSEAFFGQGTRLTVV.

The chain joins TRBV27 to TRBJ2-1; the match to TRBD2 covers 9 bases. The V gene's germline CDR1 is MNHEY and CDR2 SMNVEV (reference sequence). V trimming: 5 bases; J trimming: 6 bases; junction bases outside the gene matches: 11. The length of the CDR3 is 16 residues. CDR3 residues: CASSLRGASGVNEQFF. For the CDR3, the DNA is TGTGCCAGCAGTCTCCGAGGGGCTAGCGGGGTCAATGAGCAGTTCTTC.

The chain has TRBV20-1 and TRBJ1-5; 7 bases are a match to TRBD1. Germline CDR1 is DFQATT and CDR2 is SNEGSKA (reference sequence). This CDR3 has 13 amino acids. The ends lost 5 bases at V and 6 bases at J; junction bases unmatched: 7. Here the CDR3 DNA reads TGCAGTGCTGCGAGGGGGCTAGTTCAGCCCCAGCATTTT. Protein product: CSAARGLVQPQHF.

The gene calls are TRBV10-3 and TRBJ2-7; TRBD1 matches at 7 bases. J gave up 4 bases and V 0 bases, and 3 bases lay outside the gene matches. The V gene's germline CDR1 is ENHRY and CDR2 SYGVKD. This CDR3 contains 14 residues. The CDR3 protein is CAISESGTVYEQYV. The CDR3 nucleotides are TGTGCCATCAGTGAGTCAGGGACAGTTTACGAGCAGTACGTC.

CDR3 sequence reads: CSARDPDRGAEAFF. The CDR3 DNA reads TGCAGTGCTAGAGATCCGGACAGGGGCGCTGAAGCTTTCTTT. V gene TRBV20-1 combines with J gene TRBJ1-1; 9 positions agree with TRBD1. Per germline, CDR1 DFQATT and CDR2 SNEGSKA (reference sequence). CDR3 length equals 14 residues. The trim removed 0 bases at V and 6 bases at J, leaving 5 bases unmatched.

The chain is built from TRBV7-3 and TRBJ2-3, with 7 bases matching TRBD2. The germline CDR1 and CDR2 sequences are SGHTA and FQGTGA. The CDR3 covers 14 residues. With V trimmed by 0 bases and J by 6 bases, 3 bases remained unmatched. The CDR3 DNA follows: TGTGCCAGCAGCTTAACTAGCGGGTTGGATACGCAGTATTTT. Protein product: CASSLTSGLDTQYF.

This clonotype was counted only a few times. The chain uses TRBV20-1 and TRBJ2-3, with 7 bases that match TRBD1. V lost 7 bases to trimming and J lost 0 bases; unmatched junction nucleotides: 4. Germline-derived CDR1 and CDR2 are DFQATT and SNEGSKA (reference sequence). The CDR3 is made up of 13 amino acids. CDR3: CSVPGQSTDTQYF. The CDR3 coding sequence is TGCAGTGTCCCGGGACAGAGCACAGATACGCAGTATTTT.

The genes are TRBV12-3 or TRBV12-4 and TRBJ2-3; the D is unclear. This CDR3 region has 15 residues. Deletions cut 3 bases from V and 0 bases from J, with 10 bases between. The CDR3 DNA reads as TGTGCCAGCAGTTTCTCCGCTGTTAGCACAGATACGCAGTATTTT. It encodes CASSFSAVSTDTQYF.

The rearrangement uses TRBV7-8 and TRBJ2-5; D is possibly TRBD1 (5 bases). CDR3 length: 15 amino acids. CDR1 SGHVS and CDR2 FQNEAQ come from the germline V gene. Deletions cut 6 bases from V and 3 bases from J, with 17 bases between. This CDR3 is CASSQMGQGEETQYF. The CDR3 DNA follows: TGTGCCAGCAGTCAGATGGGGCAGGGCGAAGAGACCCAGTACTTC.

The table lists this clonotype with a few counts. The chain has TRBV29-1 and TRBJ1-5, with D possibly TRBD1 on 6 matching bases. The V end lost 6 bases, the J end lost 3 bases, and 12 bases lay between the germline ends. The V gene's germline CDR1 is SQVTM and CDR2 ANQGSEA. The CDR3 totals 13 residues. CDR3 protein: CSVTTGINQPQHF. DNA for the CDR3: TGCAGCGTAACCACAGGGATCAATCAGCCCCAGCATTTT.

The V call is TRBV5-1, the J call TRBJ2-5, with D unresolved. V was trimmed by 4 bases and J by 0 bases, leaving 10 bases between them. The CDR3 length is 14 residues. Germline CDR1 is SGHRS and CDR2 is YFSETQ. The CDR3 region is CASSLLSYQETQYF. The CDR3 nucleotides read TGCGCCAGCAGCCTTCTTAGCTACCAAGAGACCCAGTACTTC. Full variable domain (missing parts from reference TRBV5-1 and TRBJ2-5): KAGVTQTPRYLIKTRGQQVTLSCSPISGHRSVSWYQQTPGQGLQFLFEYFSETQRNKGNFPGRFSGRQFSNSRSEMNVSTLELGDSALYLCASSLLSYQETQYFGPGTRLLVL.

The chain has TRBV5-4 and TRBJ1-2; 7 positions agree with TRBD1. With 3 bases clipped from V and 0 bases from J, the junction kept 2 bases outside the gene matches. The germline V gene encodes CDR1 SGHNT and CDR2 YYREEE (reference sequence). The CDR3 covers 14 residues. In DNA, the CDR3 is TGTGCCAGCAGCTGGGACAGTCCTAACTATGGCTACACCTTC. It yields the protein CASSWDSPNYGYTF.

A few counts support this clonotype. The J gene is TRBJ1-1, the V gene TRBV15; D might be TRBD1 (5 bases). V was trimmed by 3 bases and J by 11 bases, leaving 16 bases between them. Looked up from germline, CDR1 is LNHNV and CDR2 is YYDKDF (reference sequence). The length of the CDR3 is 13 residues. As DNA, the CDR3 is TGTGCCACCAGCAGTCGCCCCGGGACCTCCGCTTTCTTT. This sequence encodes CATSSRPGTSAFF.

The chain uses TRBV20-1 and TRBJ2-1; D tentatively reads TRBD1 or TRBD2 (6 bases each). Germline values: CDR1 DFQATT, CDR2 SNEGSKA (reference sequence). The CDR3 is 14 residues long. V lost 5 bases and J lost 3, with 14 bases in between. CDR3 DNA sequence: TGCAGTGCTCCACGGGGGCCCTACTACAATGAGCAGTTCTTC. Translated, it gives CSAPRGPYYNEQFF.

This clonotype appeared many times. The CDR3 is CASSLSGRGPITQYF. The CDR3 bases are TGCGCCAGCAGCTTGTCGGGGAGGGGACCGATTACGCAGTATTTT. The chain couples TRBV5-1 to TRBJ2-3; 7 bases are shared with TRBD2. The CDR3 loop spans 15 amino acids. Germline V lookup: CDR1 SGHRS, CDR2 YFSETQ. After removal of 1 base from V and 8 bases from J, the junction contained 10 bases not matched to a gene.

This clonotype was detected a few times. The chain uses TRBV3-1 and TRBJ2-5, with D hard to call. V was shortened by 2 bases and J by 5 bases, with 12 bases between the two germline ends. The CDR3 covers 14 residues. The germline CDR1 and CDR2 sequences are LGHDT and YNNKEL (reference sequence). The CDR3 DNA reads TGTGCCAGCAGCCAATTCGGACCTTGGGAGACCCAGTACTTC. It yields the protein CASSQFGPWETQYF.

This clonotype was observed a few times. The chain has TRBV5-1 and TRBJ2-1; 9 bases fit TRBD2. Germline CDR1 reads SGHRS; CDR2 reads YFSETQ. J lost 5 bases, V lost 3 bases, and 3 bases had no gene match. The CDR3 spans 14 residues. CDR3 region: CASSSLAGDNEQFF. The CDR3, as DNA: TGCGCCAGCAGCTCCTTAGCGGGAGACAATGAGCAGTTCTTC.

The chain joins TRBV9 to TRBJ2-1; 9 positions match TRBD2. CDR1 SGDLS and CDR2 YYNGEE come from the germline V gene. The V and J ends lost 4 bases and 10 bases, in that order; junction bases with no gene match: 6. The length of the CDR3 is 13 residues. The CDR3 region is CASSSRLADEQFF. As DNA, the CDR3 is TGTGCCAGCAGCTCCAGACTAGCGGACGAGCAGTTCTTC.

The rearrangement joins TRBV5-1 to TRBJ2-4; the D is unclear. Germline V gives CDR1 SGHRS, CDR2 YFSETQ. Trimming shortened V by 1 base and J by 5 bases, and 4 bases separated the two germline ends. The CDR3 runs 12 residues. CDR3 DNA sequence: TGCGCCAGCAGCTTGACCGAAAACATTCAGTACTTC. It codes for CASSLTENIQYF.

In this sample, this clonotype turned up a few times. The rearrangement links TRBV9 to TRBJ1-5, with a possible D match to TRBD1 (5 bases). Deletions cut 0 bases from V and 10 bases from J, with 11 bases between. The CDR3 sequence is 13 residues long. From germline, CDR1 is SGDLS and CDR2 YYNGEE. CDR3 sequence: CASSVASGGPQHF. The CDR3 bases are TGTGCCAGCAGCGTAGCCTCGGGGGGTCCCCAGCATTTT.

This clonotype has just a few counts. The chain carries TRBV6-2 or TRBV6-3 and TRBJ2-7; no reliable D call. The CDR3 is 15 amino acids. Germline V gene sequence: CDR1 MNHEY, CDR2 SVGEGT. V lost 5 bases, J lost 7 bases, and 21 bases lay in between. Here the CDR3 DNA reads TGTGCCAGCAGTCGGAAGTCACTCCCCTTGGAAGAGCAGTACTTC. Its protein is CASSRKSLPLEEQYF.

This clonotype was seen a handful of times. V and J are TRBV12-3 or TRBV12-4 and TRBJ1-2, with D unresolved. There are 15 residues in the CDR3. The ends were cut back, 4 bases at V and 7 bases at J, with 19 bases in the middle. The chain's CDR3 is CASSSIFLSSRGYTF. In DNA form, the CDR3 reads TGTGCCAGCAGTTCGATTTTTCTCTCCTCGCGTGGCTACACCTTC.

There are a few counts of this clonotype. The DNA for the CDR3 is TGTGCCAGCAGCCCGGCAGGAAGCTCCTACGAGCAGTACTTC. Translation: CASSPAGSSYEQYF. The chain is built from TRBV7-2 and TRBJ2-7; D unclear. Trimming pared 5 bases from V and 0 bases from J, leaving 11 bases between. The CDR3 sequence is 14 residues long. Per germline, CDR1 SGHTA and CDR2 FQGNSA.